A selection of T cell receptor beta chains follows, all from one sample in a study of resident and recirculating memory T cells in vitiligo. Here immunoSEQ multiplex PCR was the method, and the copy in TCRdb shows in-frame clones only, minus some. The repertoire consists of about 42,000 clones, with approximately 91% occurring once and the leading ten covering 4.5%. Sequenced: blood. The receptor source for this set is a male donor with vitiligo. The CDR3 runs from the conserved cysteine through the conserved F or W. Fields, in order: V gene, clone size, J gene, D gene, CDR3 protein, CDR3 DNA. D genes are given only for firm matches. Rows give clone size only sometimes, using once, few, many, or a class for an expanded clone.

TRBV19,.,TRBJ2-1,.,CASSTTLGSGNEQFF,TGTGCCAGTAGTACAACCCTAGGTAGCGGCAATGAGCAGTTCTTC
TRBV6-6,.,TRBJ1-1,.,CASFFPLGYTEAFF,TGTGCCAGCTTTTTCCCACTCGGGTACACTGAAGCTTTCTTT
TRBV5-1,.,TRBJ2-5,.,CASSLWYPRETQYF,TGCGCCAGCAGCTTGTGGTACCCCAGGGAGACCCAGTACTTC
TRBV14,once,TRBJ2-7,.,CASSQGRGTADEQYF,TGTGCCAGCAGCCAAGGACGAGGAACCGCAGACGAGCAGTACTTC
TRBV5-4,.,TRBJ2-6,TRBD1,CASSSPSGTGPSGANVLTF,TGTGCCAGCAGCAGCCCCTCCGGGACAGGGCCCTCTGGGGCCAACGTCCTGACTTTC
TRBV30,.,TRBJ2-5,TRBD2,CAWSRGGETQYF,TGTGCCTGGAGTAGGGGAGGGGAGACCCAGTACTTC
TRBV5-1,.,TRBJ1-5,.,CASSLGGGHQPQHF,TGCGCCAGCAGCTTGGGAGGGGGACACCAGCCCCAGCATTTT
TRBV5-1,.,TRBJ1-2,TRBD1,CASSVTGTGNSGYTF,TGCGCCAGCAGCGTGACCGGGACAGGGAACAGTGGCTACACCTTC
TRBV19,.,TRBJ1-1,TRBD1,CASSTDRGTTEAFF,TGTGCCAGTAGTACAGACAGGGGGACCACTGAAGCTTTCTTT
TRBV10-3,.,TRBJ1-1,.,CAISVRGDYTEAFF,TGTGCCATCAGTGTCCGGGGGGATTATACTGAAGCTTTCTTT
TRBV7-6,.,TRBJ2-3,.,CASSSTEGDGPSTDTQYF,TGTGCCAGCAGCTCTACCGAGGGGGATGGGCCTAGCACAGATACGCAGTATTTT
TRBV29-1,.,TRBJ1-2,.,CSVGGDGYTF,TGCAGCGTGGGAGGGGATGGCTACACCTTC
TRBV7-3,.,TRBJ2-3,.,CASSLTPSTDTQYF,TGTGCCAGCAGCTTAACCCCTAGCACAGATACGCAGTATTTT
TRBV19,.,TRBJ2-1,.,CASRGPWGGAYNEQFF,TGTGCCAGTCGGGGTCCCTGGGGGGGGGCTTACAATGAGCAGTTCTTC
TRBV30,.,TRBJ2-2,.,CAWSVLRQVNTGELFF,TGTGCCTGGAGTGTACTCCGCCAGGTCAACACCGGGGAGCTGTTTTTT
TRBV7-2,.,TRBJ2-5,TRBD2,CASSFQRGLETQYF,TGTGCCAGCAGCTTCCAGCGGGGGCTGGAGACCCAGTACTTC